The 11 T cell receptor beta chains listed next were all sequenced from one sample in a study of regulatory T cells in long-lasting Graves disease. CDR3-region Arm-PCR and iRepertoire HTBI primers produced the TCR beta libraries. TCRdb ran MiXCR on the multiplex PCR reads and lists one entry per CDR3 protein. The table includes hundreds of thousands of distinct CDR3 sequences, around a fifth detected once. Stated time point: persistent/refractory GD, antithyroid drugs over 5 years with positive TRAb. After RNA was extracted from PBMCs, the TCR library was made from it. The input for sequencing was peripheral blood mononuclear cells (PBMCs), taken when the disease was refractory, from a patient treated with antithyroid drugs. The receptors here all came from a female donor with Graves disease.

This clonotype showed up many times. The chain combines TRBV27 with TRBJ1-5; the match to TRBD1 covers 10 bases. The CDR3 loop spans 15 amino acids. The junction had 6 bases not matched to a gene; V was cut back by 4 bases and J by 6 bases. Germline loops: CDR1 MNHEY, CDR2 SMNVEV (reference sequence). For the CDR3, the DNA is TGTGCCAGCAGTTACTCCGGACAGGGGGGTCAGCCCCAGCATTTT. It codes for CASSYSGQGGQPQHF.

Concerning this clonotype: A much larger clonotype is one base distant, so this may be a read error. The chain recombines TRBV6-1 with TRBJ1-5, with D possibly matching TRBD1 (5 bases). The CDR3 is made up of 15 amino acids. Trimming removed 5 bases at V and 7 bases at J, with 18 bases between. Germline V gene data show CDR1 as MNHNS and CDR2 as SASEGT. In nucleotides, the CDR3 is TGTGCCAGCAGTCATCGACCAGGGTCAGGGCAGCCCCAGCATTTT. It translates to CASSHRPGSGQPQHF.

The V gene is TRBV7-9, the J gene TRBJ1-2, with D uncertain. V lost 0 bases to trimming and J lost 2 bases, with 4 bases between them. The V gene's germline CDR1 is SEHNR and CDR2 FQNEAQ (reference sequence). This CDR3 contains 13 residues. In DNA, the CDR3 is TGTGCCAGCAGCTTAGCAGAAAACTATGGCTACACCTTC. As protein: CASSLAENYGYTF.

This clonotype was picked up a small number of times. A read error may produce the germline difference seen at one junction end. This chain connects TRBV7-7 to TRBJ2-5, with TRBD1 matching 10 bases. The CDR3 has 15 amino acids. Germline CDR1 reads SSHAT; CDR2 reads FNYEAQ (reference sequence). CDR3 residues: CASSSGTGVLETQYF. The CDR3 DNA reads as TGTGCTAGCAGCTCGGGGACAGGGGTTTTAGAGACCCAGTACTTC.

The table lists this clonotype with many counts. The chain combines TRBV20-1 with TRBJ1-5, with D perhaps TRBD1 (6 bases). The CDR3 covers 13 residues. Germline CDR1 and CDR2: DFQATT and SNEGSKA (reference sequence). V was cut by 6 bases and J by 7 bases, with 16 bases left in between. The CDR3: CSASNRVSQPQHF. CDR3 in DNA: TGCAGTGCCAGTAACAGGGTATCGCAGCCCCAGCATTTT.

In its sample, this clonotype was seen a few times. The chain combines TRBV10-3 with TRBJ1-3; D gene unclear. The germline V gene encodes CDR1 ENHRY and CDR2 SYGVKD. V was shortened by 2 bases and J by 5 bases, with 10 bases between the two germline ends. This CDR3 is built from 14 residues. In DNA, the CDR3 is TGTGCCATCAGTGAGGAGGTCCGGAGAAACACCATATATTTT. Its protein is CAISEEVRRNTIYF.

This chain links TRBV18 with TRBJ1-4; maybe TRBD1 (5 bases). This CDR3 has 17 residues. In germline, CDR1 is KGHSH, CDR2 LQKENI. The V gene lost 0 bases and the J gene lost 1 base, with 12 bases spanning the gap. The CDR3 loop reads CASSPPAGRGTNEKLFF. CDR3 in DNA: TGTGCCAGCTCACCACCGGCGGGGCGGGGAACTAATGAAAAACTGTTTTTT.

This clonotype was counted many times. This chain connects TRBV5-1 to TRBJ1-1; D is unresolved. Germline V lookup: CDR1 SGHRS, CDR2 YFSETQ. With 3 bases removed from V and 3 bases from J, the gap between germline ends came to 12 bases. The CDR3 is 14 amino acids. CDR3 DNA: TGCGCCAGCAGCTCGGAGGTGGGTGACACTGAAGCTTTCTTT. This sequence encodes CASSSEVGDTEAFF.

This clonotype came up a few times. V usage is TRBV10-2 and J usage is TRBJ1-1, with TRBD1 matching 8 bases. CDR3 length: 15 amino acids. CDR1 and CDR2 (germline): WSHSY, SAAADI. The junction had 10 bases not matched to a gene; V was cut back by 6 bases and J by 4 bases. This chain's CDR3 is CASSPTGDRGTEAFF. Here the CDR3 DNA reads TGCGCCAGCAGCCCGACAGGGGATAGGGGCACTGAAGCTTTCTTT.

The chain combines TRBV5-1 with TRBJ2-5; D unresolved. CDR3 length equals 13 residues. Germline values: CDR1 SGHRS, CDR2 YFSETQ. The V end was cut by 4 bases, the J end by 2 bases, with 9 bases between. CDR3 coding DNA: TGCGCCAGCAGCCCGGACGGTCAAGAGACCCAGTACTTC. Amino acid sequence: CASSPDGQETQYF.

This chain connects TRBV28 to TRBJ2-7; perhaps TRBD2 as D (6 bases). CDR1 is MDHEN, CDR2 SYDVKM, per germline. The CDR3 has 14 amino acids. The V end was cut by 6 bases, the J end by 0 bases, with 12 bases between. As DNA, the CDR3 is TGTGCCAGCAGAGCAGGAGGGAGCTCCTACGAGCAGTACTTC. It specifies CASRAGGSSYEQYF.